This is a list of T cell receptor beta chains from one sample in a study of shared clonotypes between healthy human individuals. Here immunoSEQ multiplex PCR was the method, and the copy in TCRdb shows in-frame clones only, minus some. The sample holds about 610,000 clones; around 97% are singletons and the top ten take 0.045% to 0.06%. The sample taken for sequencing was naive CD4+ T cells sorted from blood. These receptors were taken from a woman in her twenties or thirties in good health. Each CDR3 is given with its conserved first and last residue. Each record gives: J gene, V gene, clone size, D gene, CDR3 protein, CDR3 DNA. D genes are given only for firm matches. Where a row states a size, it is once, few, many or the class of an expanded clone; other rows omit it.

TRBJ2-7 | TRBV5-6 | - | - | CASSLFGGTALEQYF | TGTGCCAGCAGCTTATTCGGGGGCACCGCTCTAGAGCAGTACTTC
TRBJ1-2 | TRBV27 | - | TRBD1 | CASSHDRGTGNVYGYTF | TGTGCCAGCAGTCACGACCGCGGGACAGGGAACGTCTATGGCTACACCTTC
TRBJ2-3 | TRBV7-9 | once | TRBD2 | CASSLAGSGSYLTDTQYF | TGTGCCAGCAGCTTAGCGGGTAGCGGGAGTTATCTCACAGATACGCAGTATTTT
TRBJ1-5 | TRBV10-1 | - | - | CASSESVGQPQHF | TGCGCCAGCAGTGAGTCAGTTGGTCAGCCCCAGCATTTT
TRBJ2-1 | TRBV7-9 | once | - | CASRSWLAGSGNEQFF | TGTGCCAGCAGGTCTTGGCTAGCAGGCTCCGGAAATGAGCAGTTCTTC
TRBJ2-3 | TRBV5-1 | - | - | CASSPLGGTDTQYF | TGCGCCAGCAGCCCCCTAGGCGGCACAGATACGCAGTATTTT
TRBJ2-1 | TRBV2 | - | - | CASRRWDNEQFF | TGTGCCAGCCGAAGATGGGACAATGAGCAGTTCTTC
TRBJ2-7 | TRBV7-9 | - | - | CASSLEPETTYEQYF | TGTGCCAGCAGCTTAGAACCTGAGACAACCTACGAGCAGTACTTC
TRBJ1-3 | TRBV10-3 | - | TRBD1 | CATRDRDSPGNTIYF | TGTGCCACGAGAGACCGGGACAGTCCTGGAAACACCATATATTTT
TRBJ2-6 | TRBV7-7 | - | - | CASSPFSGANVLTF | TGTGCCAGCAGCCCCTTCTCTGGGGCCAACGTCCTGACTTTC
TRBJ2-6 | TRBV9 | - | - | CASSGVRRALSGANVLTF | TGTGCCAGCAGCGGAGTCCGCCGCGCCCTCTCTGGGGCCAACGTCCTGACTTTC
TRBJ2-5 | TRBV6-5 | - | - | CASSYLEAKETQYF | TGTGCCAGCAGTTACCTCGAAGCTAAGGAGACCCAGTACTTC
TRBJ1-4 | TRBV5-1 | - | - | CASSPGTSEKLFF | TGCGCCAGCAGCCCCGGGACAAGTGAAAAACTGTTTTTT
TRBJ2-7 | TRBV19 | - | TRBD1 | CASRRQGTAYEQYF | TGTGCCAGTAGAAGACAGGGGACGGCCTACGAGCAGTACTTC
TRBJ1-2 | TRBV2 | once | - | CASSEAAGVYGYTF | TGTGCCAGCAGTGAAGCAGCAGGGGTATATGGCTACACCTTC
TRBJ2-3 | TRBV19 | - | - | CASSSAGPPRDTQYF | TGTGCCAGTAGTTCGGCGGGACCGCCCAGAGATACGCAGTATTTT
TRBJ1-5 | TRBV6-1 | - | - | CASSPFWDGGLAQHF | TGTGCCAGCAGCCCCTTTTGGGACGGCGGTTTAGCCCAGCATTTT
TRBJ1-4 | TRBV30 | few | TRBD1 | CAWSGQGVGEKLFF | TGTGCCTGGAGTGGGCAGGGGGTCGGAGAAAAACTGTTTTTT
TRBJ1-2 | TRBV19 | - | - | CASSLSDYGYTF | TGTGCCAGTAGTTTATCAGACTATGGCTACACCTTC
TRBJ2-7 | TRBV28 | - | - | CASSYSGVVSYEQYF | TGTGCCAGCAGTTATTCCGGGGTCGTCTCCTACGAGCAGTACTTC
TRBJ1-4 | TRBV6-6 | - | - | CASRVTASNEKLFF | TGTGCCAGCCGAGTGACAGCCTCTAATGAAAAACTGTTTTTT
TRBJ2-7 | TRBV6-5 | - | - | CASTPHSGAGQYF | TGTGCCAGCACCCCGCACAGCGGAGCCGGGCAGTACTTC
TRBJ2-1 | TRBV15 | - | TRBD2 | CATSIGLAGGKPFYNEQFF | TGTGCCACCAGCATCGGACTAGCGGGAGGCAAACCGTTCTACAATGAGCAGTTCTTC
TRBJ1-2 | TRBV27 | - | TRBD1 | CASSPGQGYYGYTF | TGTGCCAGCAGTCCCGGACAGGGCTATTATGGCTACACCTTC
TRBJ2-2 | TRBV4-2 | - | TRBD2 | CASSRKPGLAGESGELFF | TGTGCCAGCAGCCGGAAACCGGGACTAGCGGGAGAATCCGGGGAGCTGTTTTTT
TRBJ2-7 | TRBV5-1 | - | TRBD1 | CASSLRTGQVGEQYF | TGCGCCAGCAGCTTGAGGACAGGGCAAGTCGGGGAGCAGTACTTC
TRBJ1-2 | TRBV7-2 | - | - | CASSLVSGAMGYGYTF | TGTGCCAGCAGCTTAGTTTCGGGGGCCATGGGCTATGGCTACACCTTC
TRBJ2-3 | TRBV28 | - | - | CASSFLVSDTQYF | TGTGCCAGCAGTTTTTTGGTTTCAGATACGCAGTATTTT
TRBJ1-1 | TRBV6-6 | - | TRBD1 | CASRTRDRGQNTEAFF | TGTGCCAGCAGAACCCGGGACAGGGGGCAGAACACTGAAGCTTTCTTT
TRBJ2-5 | TRBV19 | - | TRBD2 | CASSPGTSWGTQYF | TGTGCCAGTAGTCCAGGGACTAGCTGGGGGACCCAGTACTTC
TRBJ2-7 | TRBV7-2 | - | - | CASSLVIGGEYEQYF | TGTGCCAGCAGCTTAGTCATCGGGGGCGAGTACGAGCAGTACTTC
TRBJ2-7 | TRBV6-1 | - | TRBD1 | CASSRQGSSYEQYF | TGTGCCAGCAGTAGACAGGGGAGCTCCTACGAGCAGTACTTC
TRBJ2-7 | TRBV18 | - | - | CASSPFQGPGEQYF | TGTGCCAGCTCACCATTCCAGGGTCCCGGCGAGCAGTACTTC
TRBJ2-7 | TRBV28 | - | - | CASTEAGQKVGQYF | TGTGCCAGCACCGAGGCCGGACAAAAAGTGGGGCAGTACTTC
TRBJ2-7 | TRBV28 | - | - | CASSAIYEQYF | TGTGCCAGCAGTGCCATATACGAGCAGTACTTC
TRBJ1-2 | TRBV5-1 | - | - | CASSLGTDSRGGYTF | TGCGCCAGCAGCTTGGGGACCGACAGTAGGGGAGGCTACACCTTC
TRBJ1-5 | TRBV6-1 | once | - | CASSEASRYNQPQHF | TGTGCCAGCAGTGAAGCAAGCCGGTACAATCAGCCCCAGCATTTT
TRBJ1-5 | TRBV11-2 | - | TRBD1 | CASSYGTGGWDNQPQHF | TGTGCCAGCAGCTATGGGACAGGGGGCTGGGACAATCAGCCCCAGCATTTT
TRBJ2-5 | TRBV7-9 | - | TRBD2 | CASSTTGLEKETQYF | TGTGCCAGCAGCACCACAGGACTAGAAAAAGAGACCCAGTACTTC
TRBJ2-7 | TRBV29-1 | - | TRBD2 | CSVEGGLAGVSYEQYF | TGCAGCGTTGAAGGCGGACTAGCGGGAGTTTCCTACGAGCAGTACTTC
TRBJ2-5 | TRBV5-4 | - | TRBD2 | CASSLRVTSGWPQETQYF | TGTGCCAGCAGCTTGCGGGTCACTAGCGGTTGGCCTCAAGAGACCCAGTACTTC
TRBJ2-1 | TRBV9 | - | TRBD2 | CASTQLAGADNEQFF | TGTGCCAGCACCCAACTAGCGGGAGCTGACAATGAGCAGTTCTTC
TRBJ2-1 | TRBV28 | - | TRBD1 | CASSSGQGSVGQFF | TGTGCCAGCAGTTCGGGACAGGGGTCTGTGGGGCAGTTCTTC
TRBJ2-1 | TRBV9 | - | TRBD2 | CASSVDASGRKEQFF | TGTGCCAGCAGCGTAGATGCTAGCGGGAGGAAGGAGCAGTTCTTC
TRBJ2-1 | TRBV27 | - | - | CASSPLSVARSSYNEQFF | TGTGCCAGCAGTCCCCTGTCCGTAGCGCGGAGCTCCTACAATGAGCAGTTCTTC
TRBJ1-4 | TRBV2 | - | TRBD1 | CASRTQGAATTNEKLFF | TGTGCCAGCAGGACTCAGGGGGCAGCGACAACTAATGAAAAACTGTTTTTT
TRBJ2-1 | TRBV28 | - | - | CASSLTGLNEQFF | TGTGCCAGCAGTTTGACGGGCCTCAATGAGCAGTTCTTC
TRBJ2-7 | TRBV10-1 | - | - | CASSAGPTYEQYF | TGCGCCAGCTCGGCGGGCCCTACCTACGAGCAGTACTTC
TRBJ2-2 | TRBV10-3 | once | - | CAISPLGTLNTGELFF | TGTGCCATCAGTCCCCTGGGGACTCTGAACACCGGGGAGCTGTTTTTT
TRBJ1-2 | TRBV5-1 | once | TRBD1 | CASSQNTGVSNYGYTF | TGCGCCAGCAGCCAGAATACAGGGGTTTCTAACTATGGCTACACCTTC
TRBJ2-2 | TRBV6-4 | - | TRBD2 | CASSDSTSGRAGTGELFF | TGTGCCAGCAGTGACTCGACTAGCGGGAGGGCAGGCACCGGGGAGCTGTTTTTT
TRBJ2-1 | TRBV5-1 | - | - | CASSPEGVWDNEQFF | TGCGCCAGCAGCCCGGAAGGGGTGTGGGACAATGAGCAGTTCTTC
TRBJ1-1 | TRBV11-2 | - | TRBD1 | CASSRPPGTGGTEAFF | TGTGCCAGCAGCAGACCTCCCGGGACAGGGGGCACTGAAGCTTTCTTT
TRBJ2-1 | TRBV6-5 | - | - | CASSASSPPYNEQFF | TGTGCCAGCAGTGCGAGCAGCCCCCCCTACAATGAGCAGTTCTTC
TRBJ1-2 | TRBV30 | - | - | CAWSVVYSYGYTF | TGTGCCTGGAGTGTGGTATACAGTTATGGCTACACCTTC
TRBJ1-1 | TRBV12-5 | - | - | CASGSQGSTEAFF | TGTGCTAGTGGTTCGCAGGGTAGCACTGAAGCTTTCTTT
TRBJ2-2 | TRBV18 | - | - | CASSPQAGPNTGELFF | TGTGCCAGCTCACCACAGGCAGGACCCAACACCGGGGAGCTGTTTTTT
TRBJ2-7 | TRBV25-1 | - | TRBD2 | CASSKTRTSREQYF | TGTGCCAGCAGTAAAACCCGGACTAGCCGCGAGCAGTACTTC